The 21 T cell receptor beta chains below all came from one sample that was sequenced in a study of blood T cells in healthy people across ages. Sample-barcoded 5' priming and a J-beta primer mix drove a second PCR of 7 to 11 cycles. MiXCR was run by TCRdb on the 5' RACE reads, yielding one entry per CDR3 protein. The sample lists hundreds of thousands of distinct CDR3 sequences, 40% to 50% occurring once. The specimen was blood. Every receptor here comes from a man older than 75 in good health.

The chain couples TRBV30 to TRBJ2-7, with D possibly TRBD2 on 7 matching bases. The CDR3 sequence is 14 residues long. Deletions cut 0 bases from V and 2 bases from J, with 11 bases between. Germline V CDR1 and CDR2: GTSNPN, SVGIG (reference sequence). This CDR3 is CAWSVGGVAYEQYF. In DNA form, the CDR3 reads TGTGCCTGGAGTGTAGGGGGGGTCGCCTACGAGCAGTACTTC.

The J gene is TRBJ1-1, the V gene TRBV6-2 or TRBV6-3, with unresolved D. Germline V CDR1 and CDR2: MNHEY, SVGEGT. The CDR3 consists of 15 residues. The V end was cut by 4 bases, the J end by 1 base, with 13 bases between. CDR3 in amino acids: CASSFARRRNTEAFF. The DNA for the CDR3 is TGTGCCAGCAGTTTCGCACGCAGACGGAACACTGAAGCTTTCTTT.

This clonotype was counted between two and nine times. The chain recombines TRBV4-3 with TRBJ2-5; D perhaps matches TRBD2 (6 bases). Trimming removed 0 bases at V and 2 bases at J, with 13 bases between. This CDR3 region has 16 residues. Germline values: CDR1 LGHNA, CDR2 YSLEER. In DNA, the CDR3 is TGCGCCAGCAGCCAAGAGTGGAGGGCGGAACAAGAGACCCAGTACTTC. As protein: CASSQEWRAEQETQYF.

The rearrangement links TRBV5-1 to TRBJ2-3, with TRBD1 as a possible D gene (5 bases). The CDR3 sequence is 16 residues long. Germline CDR1 and CDR2: SGHRS and YFSETQ. The V gene lost 1 base and the J gene lost 2 bases, with 14 bases spanning the gap. The CDR3 spells CASSLRARVPTDTQYF. The CDR3 DNA follows: TGCGCCAGCAGCTTGCGGGCCAGGGTCCCCACAGATACGCAGTATTTT.

This clonotype was detected only a few times. This chain uses TRBV14 with TRBJ2-1; 11 positions match TRBD2. J lost 7 bases, V lost 3 bases, and 17 bases had no gene match. The CDR3 runs to 19 residues. From germline, CDR1 is SGHDN and CDR2 FVKESK. CDR3 in amino acids: CASSHRPWDTSGRWNEQFF. The CDR3 DNA reads TGTGCCAGCAGCCACCGCCCTTGGGACACTAGCGGGAGATGGAATGAGCAGTTCTTC.

Only a few counts were recorded for this clonotype. V is TRBV18 and J is TRBJ2-1, with D tentatively TRBD2 (6 bases). The CDR3 consists of 13 residues. V gave up 2 bases and J gave up 12 bases, with 14 bases separating them. In germline, CDR1 is KGHSH, CDR2 LQKENI. The CDR3 DNA follows: TGTGCCAGCTCACCATCGACTAGTACGGGGCAGTTCTTC. It is translated as CASSPSTSTGQFF.

This clonotype has just a few counts. The V and J genes are TRBV6-5 and TRBJ1-6; no definite D call. The germline V gene encodes CDR1 MNHEY and CDR2 SVGAGI. V lost 4 bases to trimming and J lost 8 bases, with 12 bases between them. This CDR3 spans 14 amino acids. CDR3 coding DNA: TGTGCCAGCAGTTCTCGGACTGGGTATTCACCCCTCCACTTT. Amino acid sequence: CASSSRTGYSPLHF.

The chain employs TRBV20-1 and TRBJ2-3, with 9 bases matching TRBD2. The germline V gene has CDR1 DFQATT and CDR2 SNEGSKA (reference sequence). After removal of 3 bases from V and 4 bases from J, the junction contained 5 bases not matched to a gene. This CDR3 has 14 residues. The CDR3 loop reads CSASLAGWADTQYF. In DNA, the CDR3 is TGCAGTGCTAGCCTAGCGGGATGGGCAGATACGCAGTATTTT.

V and J are TRBV7-9 and TRBJ2-3; the D gene is possibly TRBD1 (7 bases). Per the germline V gene, CDR1 is SEHNR and CDR2 is FQNEAQ (reference sequence). The CDR3 has 14 residues. V was pared by 2 bases and J by 5 bases, with 11 bases between. CDR3 nucleotide sequence: TGTGCCAGCAGCTTACAGGGGGGAGGAGATACGCAGTATTTT. As protein: CASSLQGGGDTQYF.

The J gene is TRBJ1-6, the V gene TRBV11-2; the match to TRBD1 covers 8 bases. The trim removed 4 bases at V and 10 bases at J, leaving 9 bases unmatched. CDR3 length equals 15 residues. Germline-derived CDR1 and CDR2 are SGHAT and FQNNGV. CDR3 sequence: CASSSDRGGRSPLHF. The CDR3 coding sequence is TGTGCCAGCAGCTCAGACAGGGGCGGGCGGTCACCCCTCCACTTT.

This chain joins TRBV7-7 and TRBJ1-1; the match to TRBD1 covers 8 bases. The J segment lost 6 bases and the V segment lost 5 bases, leaving 5 bases of the junction unmatched. The length of the CDR3 is 13 residues. The V gene's germline CDR1 is SSHAT and CDR2 FNYEAQ (reference sequence). CDR3 nucleotide sequence: TGTGCCAGCAGCCCCGGGACAGGTTCTGAAGCTTTCTTT. Translating gives CASSPGTGSEAFF.

In its sample, this clonotype was seen a few times. The chain has TRBV29-1 and TRBJ1-2; 7 nucleotides match TRBD1. The CDR3 is 15 amino acids. Germline assignment: CDR1 SQVTM and CDR2 ANQGSEA. J was trimmed by 6 bases and V by 0 bases; bases with no gene match: 10. CDR3 residues: CSVEDRQGRANGYTF. The CDR3 DNA follows: TGCAGCGTTGAAGACCGACAGGGAAGGGCCAATGGCTACACCTTC.

The sample holds a few counts of this clonotype. V usage is TRBV20-1 and J usage is TRBJ2-5; D unresolved. The length of the CDR3 is 14 residues. Germline CDR1 reads DFQATT; CDR2 reads SNEGSKA (reference sequence). V lost 6 bases and J lost 7, with 21 bases in between. CDR3 sequence (DNA): TGCAGTGCCAAAAGTCAGGCCAACCCCGGGACCCAGTACTTC. Translation gives CSAKSQANPGTQYF.

This clonotype was detected only a few times. The chain has TRBV2 and TRBJ1-6; no reliable D call. V was trimmed by 4 bases and J by 0 bases, leaving 7 bases between them. The CDR3 runs 15 residues. Germline loops: CDR1 SNHLY, CDR2 FYNNEI. The CDR3 spells CASSVTHSYNSPLHF. In nucleotides, the CDR3 is TGTGCCAGCAGTGTGACTCACTCCTATAATTCACCCCTCCACTTT. Full variable domain (rest looked up from reference TRBV2 and TRBJ1-6): EPEVTQTPSHQVTQMGQEVILRCVPISNHLYFYWYRQILGQKVEFLVSFYNNEISEKSEIFDDQFSVERPDGSNFTLKIRSTKLEDSAMYFCASSVTHSYNSPLHFGNGTRLTVT.

The V gene is TRBV12-3 or TRBV12-4, the J gene TRBJ1-5; D is uncertain. Trimming removed 4 bases at V and 4 bases at J, with 11 bases between. CDR3 length equals 14 residues. The DNA of the CDR3 is TGTGCCAGCAGTTCCCGACAACGAAATCAGCCCCAGCATTTT. Residues: CASSSRQRNQPQHF.

In regard to this clonotype: A much larger clone differs by one base, so this may be a read error. The chain recombines TRBV29-1 with TRBJ2-6, with D possibly matching TRBD1 (5 bases). This CDR3 has 14 residues. Per the germline V gene, CDR1 is SQVTM and CDR2 is ANQGSEA. This CDR3 reads CSVVEASGANVPTF. In DNA form, the CDR3 reads TGCAGCGTTGTGGAAGCCTCTGGGGCCAACGTCCCGACTTTC.

The rearrangement joins TRBV3-1 to TRBJ2-3; no definite D call. This CDR3 is built from 13 residues. Looked up from germline, CDR1 is LGHDT and CDR2 is YNNKEL (reference sequence). Trimming pared 0 bases from V and 6 bases from J, leaving 7 bases between. CDR3 coding DNA: TGTGCCAGCAGCCAAGATGTATCCGATACGCAGTATTTT. Translated, it gives CASSQDVSDTQYF.

This sequence joins TRBV7-9 and TRBJ2-7; no clear D gene. Trimming shortened V by 7 bases and J by 1 base, and 14 bases separated the two germline ends. The CDR3 is 14 amino acids. Looked up from germline, CDR1 is SEHNR and CDR2 is FQNEAQ (reference sequence). The CDR3 bases are TGTGCCAGCAACAAGCTCAGCGCGTCCTACGAGCAGTACTTC. Translated: CASNKLSASYEQYF.

The chain employs TRBV20-1 and TRBJ2-7; TRBD2 might be the D (6 bases). Germline V gene lookup returns CDR1 DFQATT and CDR2 SNEGSKA (reference sequence). The CDR3 runs to 14 residues. V was trimmed by 4 bases and J by 1 base, leaving 14 bases between them. The CDR3, as DNA: TGCAGTGCTACCCGGAGCGGAGGGTCCTACGAGCAGTACTTC. Residues: CSATRSGGSYEQYF.

V usage is TRBV6-4 and J usage is TRBJ2-2; D remains unclear. V lost 5 bases and J 6 bases, leaving 10 bases between the germline ends. The CDR3 runs to 13 residues. The germline V gene encodes CDR1 MRHNA and CDR2 SNTAGT. CDR3 nucleotides: TGTGCCAGCAGTCGCCGTGTGGCCGGGGAGCTGTTTTTT. This codes for CASSRRVAGELFF.

This chain uses TRBV6-4 with TRBJ2-7; D gene uncertain. CDR1 is MRHNA, CDR2 SNTAGT, per germline. CDR3 length: 15 amino acids. Trimming took 4 bases from V and 7 from J, leaving 20 bases between them. The CDR3 DNA follows: TGTGCCAGCAGTGTAACACCCCAACCCCTTAATGAGCAGTACTTC. It specifies CASSVTPQPLNEQYF.